The sequence of this T cell receptor beta chain was determined in a study of blood T cell repertoires in COVID-19. Looking at the study overall: Collection of acute and convalescent COVID-19 samples took place in the United States, Italy and Spain.

Trimming took off 2 bases at V and 2 bases at J, with 15 bases between the two ends. This CDR3 region has 17 residues. Germline CDR1 is SEHNR and CDR2 is FQNEAQ (reference sequence). The method was immunoSEQ multiplex PCR; TCRdb's version includes in-frame clones alone and lacks a portion of them. The top ten clones hold roughly 1.9% of a sample with more than 200,000 clones, around 88% of them seen once. The clonotype was recovered from a young man with active or convalescent COVID-19. Sequenced material: peripheral blood. The chain joins TRBV7-9 to TRBJ1-4; the D gene is possibly TRBD1 (5 bases). The CDR3 nucleotides are TGTGCCAGCAGCTTACTGGGGCAGGGAAGGACTAATGAAAAACTGTTTTTT. It encodes CASSLLGQGRTNEKLFF.